Reported below is one TCR beta chain. The sample is drawn from a study of blood T cell repertoires in COVID-19. Study-level information: Acute and convalescent COVID-19 specimens originated in the United States, Italy and Spain.

This table comes from immunoSEQ multiplex PCR, and its TCRdb copy is limited to in-frame clones, with some not included. The sample carries 340,000 or so clones, around 87% recorded once. The CDR3 contains 17 residues. The V end was cut by 4 bases, the J end by 0 bases, with 17 bases between. Germline assignment: CDR1 KGHDR and CDR2 SFDVKD. This TCR was recovered from a man in his fifties or sixties with active or convalescent COVID-19. Sequencing was carried out using peripheral blood. The genes are TRBV24-1 and TRBJ1-1, with a possible D match to TRBD1 (5 bases). The CDR3 coding sequence is TGTGCCACCAGTGAATCTTTAGGGGACTCCATGAACACTGAAGCTTTCTTT. This translates into CATSESLGDSMNTEAFF.